This section outlines one T cell receptor beta chain sequence together with its context. Stated time point: pretreatment peripheral blood. Sample contribution per patient ranged from 1 to 8, covering pretreatment and on-treatment. V lost 7 bases, J lost 0 bases, and 4 bases stayed unmatched. From germline, CDR1 is MNHEY and CDR2 SMNVEV (reference sequence). The length of the CDR3 is 15 residues. The data were produced by immunoSEQ multiplex PCR, yet TCRdb's version contains in-frame clones alone and is incomplete. This sample has tens of thousands of clones; around four fifths occur once, and the top ten carry roughly 7.3%. These data come from a study of PD-L1 blockade in urothelial cancer.

V gene TRBV27 combines with J gene TRBJ2-1; 9 bases align to TRBD2. Sample: PBMCs, taken around atezolizumab (anti-PD-L1) treatment. The TCR originated in a man aged 35 to 55 with urothelial cancer. This CDR3 reads CASNLAGNSYNEQFF. DNA of the CDR3: TGTGCCAGCAACCTAGCGGGAAACTCCTACAATGAGCAGTTCTTC.